This TCR beta chain was captured by sequencing in a study of T-cell reconstitution after alpha-beta-depleted transplantation in children. CDR1 is SQVTM and CDR2 is ANQGSEA in the germline V gene. Trimming pared 5 bases from V and 5 bases from J, leaving 15 bases between. This CDR3 contains 13 residues. Unique molecular identifiers were built into the TCRbeta library. From the PCR reads, TCRdb called clonotypes with MiXCR, one entry per CDR3 protein. Counted here are about 500,000 distinct CDR3 sequences, around a third occurring once; the ten biggest clones make up around 2.4%. This clonotype came up a few times.

Here the sequenced sample was PBMCs from the stem cell graft donor, taken from the stem cell graft. The J gene is TRBJ2-5, the V gene TRBV29-1; D possibly corresponds to TRBD2 (6 bases). The TCR originated in a human donor who donated a stem cell graft to a child with aplastic anemia. CDR3 DNA sequence: TGCAGCGTTCGCGGGGATCTCCGGGAGACCCAGTACTTC. This gives the protein CSVRGDLRETQYF.